The next 30 T cell receptor beta chains were all read from a single sample in a study of blood T cell repertoires in COVID-19. Sequenced by immunoSEQ multiplex PCR; TCRdb stores in-frame clones only, minus some. The table lists approximately 480,000 clones, 87% of them singletons. Sequenced sample: PBMCs or T cells enriched from blood (not recorded which). The receptors were gathered from a woman aged 18-29 years who had recovered from COVID-19.

This sequence joins TRBV12-5 and TRBJ1-2; D is unresolved. This CDR3 is 17 amino acids long. CDR1 is LGHNT, CDR2 FRNRAP, per germline. Trimming took off 0 bases at V and 1 base at J, with 15 bases between the two ends. This chain's CDR3 is CASGLVQYASYNYGYTF. The CDR3 DNA follows: TGTGCTAGTGGTTTGGTACAGTACGCATCCTATAACTATGGCTACACCTTC. Complete variable domain (other parts from reference TRBV12-5 and TRBJ1-2): DARVTQTPRHKVTEMGQEVTMRCQPILGHNTVFWYRQTMMQGLELLAYFRNRAPLDDSGMPKDRFSAEMPDATLATLKIQPSEPRDSAVYFCASGLVQYASYNYGYTFGSGTRLTVV.

The rearrangement uses TRBV3-1 (or the pseudogene TRBV3-2) and TRBJ1-4, with no clear D. This CDR3 has 13 residues. Germline-derived CDR1 and CDR2 are LGHDT and YNNKEL (reference sequence). With 6 bases removed from V and 3 bases from J, the gap between germline ends came to 8 bases. The CDR3 DNA reads TGTGCCAGCAGTCGGGTGGCTAATGAAAAACTGTTTTTT. It yields the protein CASSRVANEKLFF.

The J gene is TRBJ2-5, the V gene TRBV29-1; 12 nucleotides agree with TRBD2. CDR3 length: 14 residues. Germline assignment: CDR1 SQVTM and CDR2 ANQGSEA. V shed 4 bases, J shed 3 bases, and the junction held 3 bases outside the gene matches. The CDR3 loop is CSVGGLAGEETQYF. The CDR3 coding sequence is TGCAGCGTTGGGGGACTAGCGGGCGAAGAGACCCAGTACTTC.

A note on this clone: The same CDR3 is also encoded by other DNA sequences in this sample. The genes are TRBV6-1 and TRBJ2-5; D is possibly TRBD1 (6 bases). The CDR3 contains 13 residues. V dropped 2 bases and J dropped 3 bases, with 7 bases sitting between them. Germline V gene sequence: CDR1 MNHNS, CDR2 SASEGT. The CDR3 loop reads CASSENREETQYF. The DNA for the CDR3 is TGTGCCAGCAGTGAAAACAGGGAAGAGACCCAGTACTTC.

DNA of the CDR3: TGTGCCAGCAGTTTAACGGGGGGGCGGGATACGCAGTATTTT. Encoded protein: CASSLTGGRDTQYF. The V call is TRBV28, the J call TRBJ2-3; 8 bases are a match to TRBD2. The germline V gene encodes CDR1 MDHEN and CDR2 SYDVKM. V lost 2 bases, J lost 6 bases, and 4 bases stayed unmatched. This CDR3 region has 14 residues.

The chain couples TRBV30 to TRBJ2-1; D is ambiguous. This CDR3 is built from 13 residues. V lost 5 bases, J lost 8 bases, and 16 bases lay in between. Germline V CDR1 and CDR2: GTSNPN, SVGIG (reference sequence). For the CDR3, the DNA is TGTGCCTGGGCCCCTGGCACCAGCGATGAGCAGTTCTTC. Translation: CAWAPGTSDEQFF. The variable domain in full, completed from reference TRBV30 and TRBJ2-1, reads SQTIHQWPATLVQPVGSPLSLECTVEGTSNPNLYWYRQAAGRGLQLLFYSVGIGQISSEVPQNLSASRPQDRQFILSSKKLLLSDSGFYLCAWAPGTSDEQFFGPGTRLTVL.

In its sample, this clone was seen a few times. The chain uses TRBV7-9 and TRBJ1-4; TRBD1 is a possible D gene (5 bases). CDR3 length: 16 residues. V was clipped by 4 bases and J by 3 bases, with 15 bases between them. Per the germline V gene, CDR1 is SEHNR and CDR2 is FQNEAQ (reference sequence). CDR3 sequence (DNA): TGTGCCAGCAGCTCCTGGGGAGGGGCGGCTAATGAAAAACTGTTTTTT. Its translation: CASSSWGGAANEKLFF.

This chain uses TRBV5-1 with TRBJ1-6, with 9 bases lining up with TRBD1. Germline loops: CDR1 SGHRS, CDR2 YFSETQ. This CDR3 is built from 14 residues. Trimming cost V 4 bases and J 7 bases; bases outside gene matches: 3. The CDR3 protein is CASSRDRANSPLHF. The CDR3 DNA sequence: TGCGCCAGCAGCCGGGACAGGGCGAATTCACCCCTCCACTTT. Using reference TRBV5-1 and TRBJ1-6 for the parts outside the CDR3, the full variable domain is KAGVTQTPRYLIKTRGQQVTLSCSPISGHRSVSWYQQTPGQGLQFLFEYFSETQRNKGNFPGRFSGRQFSNSRSEMNVSTLELGDSALYLCASSRDRANSPLHFGNGTRLTVT.

V is TRBV28 and J is TRBJ1-5; D gene ambiguous. V was clipped by 2 bases and J by 7 bases, with 9 bases between them. Germline values: CDR1 MDHEN, CDR2 SYDVKM. The CDR3 contains 13 residues. The CDR3 DNA is TGTGCCAGCAGTTTAGGCAGAAACCAGCCCCAGCATTTT. This encodes CASSLGRNQPQHF.

The rearrangement uses TRBV5-4 and TRBJ2-7; D may be TRBD1 (5 bases). Trimming left V 6 bases short and J 3 bases short, with 13 bases between. This CDR3 is built from 13 residues. The germline CDR1 and CDR2 sequences are SGHNT and YYREEE (reference sequence). CDR3 loop: CASNDWGGYEQYF. In DNA form, the CDR3 reads TGTGCCAGCAACGACTGGGGCGGCTACGAGCAGTACTTC.

The rearrangement joins TRBV24-1 to TRBJ2-3, with 11 bases lining up with TRBD1. Germline assignment: CDR1 KGHDR and CDR2 SFDVKD. This CDR3 comprises 15 residues. The V and J ends lost 1 base and 9 bases, in that order; junction bases with no gene match: 5. DNA of the CDR3: TGTGCCACCAGTGATTTCGGACAGGGGGCCGACACGCAGTATTTT. Its protein product is CATSDFGQGADTQYF.

This clone is a singleton in its sample. This chain links TRBV6-2 or TRBV6-3 with TRBJ2-7; a possible D gene is TRBD2 (6 bases). The CDR3 totals 14 residues. With 2 bases removed from V and 3 bases from J, the gap between germline ends came to 11 bases. The germline gives CDR1 MNHEY, CDR2 SVGEGT. This CDR3 is CASSYLGGGYEQYF. In nucleotides, the CDR3 is TGTGCCAGCAGTTACCTCGGGGGAGGCTACGAGCAGTACTTC.

V gene TRBV5-1 combines with J gene TRBJ2-7; maybe TRBD1 (6 bases). This CDR3 contains 15 residues. The V end lost 4 bases, the J end lost 4 bases, and 18 bases lay between the germline ends. Germline V gives CDR1 SGHRS, CDR2 YFSETQ. CDR3 protein: CASSTTPGVRYEQYF. Written as DNA, the CDR3 is TGCGCCAGCAGCACAACCCCAGGGGTGAGGTACGAGCAGTACTTC.

This rearrangement joins TRBV28 to TRBJ1-6, with 8 bases lining up with TRBD1. The trim removed 6 bases at V and 7 bases at J, leaving 11 bases unmatched. The V gene's germline CDR1 is MDHEN and CDR2 SYDVKM. This CDR3 contains 16 residues. CDR3 bases: TGTGCCAGCAGCTCCGCCGGGACAGGAGGGAATTCACCCCTCCACTTT. Translation gives CASSSAGTGGNSPLHF.

The V gene is TRBV19, the J gene TRBJ1-1; D perhaps matches TRBD1 (5 bases). V was shortened by 8 bases and J by 1 base, with 14 bases between the two germline ends. Germline CDR1 reads LNHDA; CDR2 reads SQIVND (reference sequence). The CDR3 spans 14 residues. CDR3 loop: CASSSRQQNTEAFF. CDR3 nucleotides: TGTGCCAGTTCTTCACGACAGCAGAACACTGAAGCTTTCTTT.

V gene TRBV19 combines with J gene TRBJ2-5; perhaps TRBD1 as D (6 bases). V shed 6 bases and J shed 3 bases, with 8 bases lying between them. CDR1 is LNHDA, CDR2 SQIVND, per germline (reference sequence). The CDR3 is 12 amino acids. The CDR3 loop reads CASSNREETQYF. The CDR3 bases are TGTGCCAGTAGCAACAGGGAAGAGACCCAGTACTTC.

The chain has TRBV7-3 and TRBJ1-2, with 7 bases aligning to TRBD1. Trimming at V came to 3 bases and at J to 8 bases, leaving 6 bases not matched to a gene. The CDR3 runs to 13 residues. Germline V lookup: CDR1 SGHTA, CDR2 FQGTGA. CDR3 residues: CASSFRDSTGYTF. The DNA for the CDR3 is TGTGCCAGCAGCTTCCGGGACAGCACCGGCTACACCTTC.

The rearrangement links TRBV29-1 to TRBJ1-4, with D perhaps TRBD1 (6 bases). V shed 3 bases and J shed 10 bases, with 21 bases lying between them. CDR1 and CDR2 (germline): SQVTM, ANQGSEA. This CDR3 is built from 15 residues. This CDR3 is CSVDWRGEERGKLFF. CDR3 sequence (DNA): TGCAGCGTTGATTGGAGGGGGGAGGAGCGGGGAAAACTGTTTTTT.

The chain has TRBV4-1 and TRBJ2-3, with 8 bases aligning to TRBD2. In germline, CDR1 is MGHRA, CDR2 YSYEKL. Losses at the gene ends were 1 base for V and 6 bases for J; bases not matched to a gene: 0. The CDR3 is made up of 13 amino acids. CDR3 DNA sequence: TGCGCCAGCAGCCAAGCGGGGGGGGATACGCAGTATTTT. Translating gives CASSQAGGDTQYF.

This sequence joins TRBV5-5 and TRBJ2-5, with D perhaps matching TRBD1 (5 bases). V shed 5 bases and J shed 2 bases, with 10 bases lying between them. This CDR3 spans 13 amino acids. CDR1 and CDR2 (germline): SGHKS, YYEKEE (reference sequence). CDR3: CASSRGFQETQYF. Written as DNA, the CDR3 is TGTGCCAGCAGTAGGGGTTTTCAAGAGACCCAGTACTTC.

This chain connects TRBV7-6 to TRBJ1-3; D gene unclear. The CDR3 sequence is 14 residues long. Per germline, CDR1 SGHVS and CDR2 FNYEAQ. The ends were cut back, 1 base at V and 2 bases at J, with 6 bases in the middle. DNA of the CDR3: TGTGCCAGCAGCTTAGGCGGCCCTGGAAACACCATATATTTT. This translates into CASSLGGPGNTIYF.

The chain employs TRBV2 and TRBJ1-5; perhaps TRBD1 as D (5 bases). V lost 4 bases and J 0 bases, leaving 13 bases between the germline ends. The CDR3 has 16 residues. From germline, CDR1 is SNHLY and CDR2 FYNNEI. The CDR3 region is CASSGPRGASNQPQHF. The DNA for the CDR3 is TGTGCCAGCAGTGGGCCGCGTGGGGCTAGCAATCAGCCCCAGCATTTT.

The J gene is TRBJ1-2, the V gene TRBV27; D might be TRBD1 (6 bases). The CDR3 is 15 residues long. Trimming stripped 6 bases from V and 0 bases from J, with 14 bases between. Germline V gene data show CDR1 as MNHEY and CDR2 as SMNVEV (reference sequence). CDR3 sequence: CASRDGRDTNYGYTF. CDR3 sequence (DNA): TGTGCCAGCAGGGATGGGAGGGACACTAACTATGGCTACACCTTC.

This sequence joins TRBV4-1 and TRBJ2-7; maybe TRBD1 (6 bases). Between the trimmed V and J ends, which lost 1 base and 2 bases, there was a span of 15 bases. CDR1 and CDR2 from the germline V gene are MGHRA and YSYEKL. This CDR3 has 16 amino acids. Written as DNA, the CDR3 is TGCGCCAGCAGCCAAGCCAGGACAGCCCGTCCCTACGAGCAGTACTTC. Protein: CASSQARTARPYEQYF.

The rearrangement links TRBV6-2 or TRBV6-3 to TRBJ2-4; no reliable D call. The CDR3 is 15 residues long. The germline gives CDR1 MNHEY, CDR2 SVGEGT. The V and J ends lost 4 bases and 0 bases respectively, with 10 bases between them. CDR3 in amino acids: CASSLRSLAKNIQYF. The CDR3 bases are TGTGCCAGCAGTTTGAGGTCTCTAGCCAAAAACATTCAGTACTTC.

This clone appeared once. This chain connects TRBV11-2 to TRBJ1-2; tentative D call: TRBD1 (5 bases). CDR3 length: 16 amino acids. Germline V CDR1 and CDR2: SGHAT, FQNNGV. The V end was cut by 1 base, the J end by 0 bases, with 12 bases between. The CDR3 DNA follows: TGTGCCAGCAGCTTAGGGAGGGACGGTACTAACTATGGCTACACCTTC. It specifies CASSLGRDGTNYGYTF.

The rearrangement links TRBV11-2 to TRBJ2-2, with 8 nucleotides matching TRBD1. Germline values: CDR1 SGHAT, CDR2 FQNNGV. The trim removed 6 bases at V and 7 bases at J, leaving 10 bases unmatched. This CDR3 spans 15 amino acids. The CDR3 is CASSSIRGRGGELFF. The CDR3 region has the DNA TGTGCCAGCAGTTCAATCAGGGGGCGAGGCGGGGAGCTGTTTTTT.

The chain joins TRBV12-3 or TRBV12-4 to TRBJ2-7; D is uncertain. V lost 2 bases to trimming and J lost 4 bases, with 9 bases between them. The CDR3 sequence is 13 residues long. The CDR3 is CASSLTPGYEQYF. The CDR3 coding sequence is TGTGCCAGCAGTTTAACCCCCGGGTACGAGCAGTACTTC.

The gene calls are TRBV20-1 and TRBJ2-4; 14 nucleotides align to TRBD2. The CDR3 covers 17 residues. The V segment lost 3 bases and the J segment 9 bases; nucleotides outside the gene matches: 13. Germline CDR1 and CDR2: DFQATT and SNEGSKA (reference sequence). This CDR3 reads CSASPRTSGGMAGIQYF. In DNA, the CDR3 is TGCAGTGCTAGTCCCCGGACTAGCGGGGGGATGGCGGGCATTCAGTACTTC.

This rearrangement joins TRBV18 to TRBJ2-5; no reliable D call. The CDR3 totals 16 residues. V was pared by 2 bases and J by 5 bases, with 18 bases between. Germline-derived CDR1 and CDR2 are KGHSH and LQKENI. The CDR3: CASSPRPDLFGETQYF. The CDR3 region has the DNA TGTGCCAGCTCACCAAGGCCGGATCTCTTCGGGGAGACCCAGTACTTC.